This TCR beta chain emerged from a study of blood T cells in healthy people across ages. The study, taken as a whole, reports: It was held that diversity estimates obtained from one million T cells represented underestimates.

As for this clonotype: Its matching antigen is unknown.

Using a J-beta primer mix together with a sample-barcoded 5' primer, a second PCR was run for about 7 to 12 cycles. The authors tagged each cDNA molecule using a template-switch adaptor with 12 random nucleotides. Each CDR3 protein gets one entry after TCRdb re-called the 5' RACE reads with MiXCR. The table lists hundreds of thousands of distinct CDR3 sequences, approximately 30% of them singletons. The sequenced sample was blood. This TCR was recovered from a woman of 80 years or more in good health.

The CDR3 DNA is TGTGCCAGCAGCCAGAAGACAGGGGCGGAAGCTTTCTTT. Translated: CASSQKTGAEAFF. The chain links TRBV3-1 to TRBJ1-1; 8 bases agree with TRBD1. CDR1 LGHDT and CDR2 YNNKEL come from the germline V gene (reference sequence). The CDR3 totals 13 residues. V shed 3 bases and J 8 bases; nucleotides not matched to a gene: 5.